These 11 T cell receptor beta chains came from one sample sequenced in a study of T cell changes during pregnancy in multiple sclerosis. Here immunoSEQ multiplex PCR was the method, and the copy in TCRdb shows in-frame clones only, minus some. Altogether under 55,000 clones are present, approximately 94% being singletons, with the ten largest covering approximately 0.31%. The sequenced sample was CD4+ T cells from peripheral blood mononuclear cells, obtained in the third trimester of pregnancy. All receptors come from a female donor with multiple sclerosis, enrolled in a pregnancy study.

The chain has TRBV29-1 and TRBJ2-1; 9 bases agree with TRBD1. The length of the CDR3 is 13 residues. Germline CDR1 and CDR2: SQVTM and ANQGSEA. The CDR3 sequence is CSTDRGSYNEQFF. The CDR3 bases are TGCAGTACAGACAGGGGGTCCTACAATGAGCAGTTCTTC.

V is TRBV27 and J is TRBJ2-1, with 10 nucleotides matching TRBD2. Germline assignment: CDR1 MNHEY and CDR2 SMNVEV (reference sequence). Trimming removed 2 bases from V and 8 bases from J; junction bases left unmatched: 6. CDR3 length: 15 amino acids. CDR3 nucleotides: TGTGCCAGCAGTTTAGTCAGCGGGAGGGCCTATGAGCAGTTCTTC. Protein product: CASSLVSGRAYEQFF.

The genes are TRBV4-3 and TRBJ2-1; 7 positions agree with TRBD1. The trim removed 1 base at V and 12 bases at J, leaving 0 bases unmatched. The CDR3 spans 11 residues. Germline V gene lookup returns CDR1 LGHNA and CDR2 YSLEER. The CDR3 loop is CASSQGDRQFF. The CDR3 DNA reads TGCGCCAGCAGCCAAGGGGACAGGCAGTTCTTC.

This chain joins TRBV27 and TRBJ2-7; 7 nucleotides agree with TRBD2. After removal of 5 bases from V and 5 bases from J, the junction contained 12 bases not matched to a gene. Germline lookup yields CDR1 MNHEY and CDR2 SMNVEV (reference sequence). The CDR3 consists of 15 residues. This CDR3 reads CASSPTRTSRDEQYF. CDR3 bases: TGTGCCAGCAGTCCCACCAGGACTAGTCGGGACGAGCAGTACTTC.

The chain combines TRBV29-1 with TRBJ2-5, with 8 nucleotides matching TRBD2. With 7 bases clipped from V and 4 bases from J, the junction kept 5 bases outside the gene matches. The germline V gene encodes CDR1 SQVTM and CDR2 ANQGSEA. CDR3 length: 12 residues. This CDR3 reads CSGNGLAETQYF. CDR3 nucleotide sequence: TGCAGCGGGAACGGACTAGCAGAGACCCAGTACTTC.

V usage is TRBV5-1 and J usage is TRBJ1-6, with 7 bases lining up with TRBD1. Germline V gene data show CDR1 as SGHRS and CDR2 as YFSETQ. The V segment lost 4 bases and the J segment 2 bases; nucleotides outside the gene matches: 6. The CDR3 runs 16 residues. CDR3: CASSPEGGPYNSPLHF. The CDR3 nucleotides read TGCGCCAGCAGCCCGGAAGGGGGCCCCTATAATTCACCCCTCCACTTT.

V and J are TRBV5-1 and TRBJ2-7; tentatively, D is TRBD2 (6 bases). This CDR3 region has 14 residues. V shed 1 base and J shed 6 bases, with 14 bases lying between them. Germline V CDR1 and CDR2: SGHRS, YFSETQ. The CDR3 loop reads CASSLLGGQGEQYF. CDR3 sequence (DNA): TGCGCCAGCAGCTTGTTGGGGGGTCAGGGCGAGCAGTACTTC.

In the case of this clone: This specimen includes other DNA sequences encoding the same CDR3. The chain uses TRBV19 and TRBJ2-5, with 8 bases identical to TRBD2. This CDR3 comprises 13 residues. In germline, CDR1 is LNHDA, CDR2 SQIVND (reference sequence). V lost 1 base, J lost 5 bases, and 0 bases stayed unmatched. The CDR3 is CASSIAGGETQYF. The CDR3 DNA reads TGTGCCAGTAGTATAGCGGGAGGGGAGACCCAGTACTTC.

The chain uses TRBV7-3 and TRBJ2-5, with 9 bases matching TRBD1. V was pared by 1 base and J by 5 bases, with 8 bases of the junction left unmatched. Germline values: CDR1 SGHTA, CDR2 FQGTGA. This CDR3 contains 16 residues. The CDR3 coding sequence is TGTGCCAGCAGCTTAAGGCGAGACAGGGGGATGGAGACCCAGTACTTC. Amino acid sequence: CASSLRRDRGMETQYF. Full variable domain (remainder filled in from reference TRBV7-3 and TRBJ2-5): GAGVSQTPSNKVTEKGKYVELRCDPISGHTALYWYRQSLGQGPEFLIYFQGTGAADDSGLPNDRFFAVRPEGSVSTLKIQRTERGDSAVYLCASSLRRDRGMETQYFGPGTRLLVL.

V is TRBV18 and J is TRBJ2-7; 9 bases align to TRBD1. CDR3 length equals 14 residues. Germline CDR1 is KGHSH and CDR2 is LQKENI. V was clipped by 2 bases and J by 3 bases; unmatched bases: 2. CDR3 in DNA: TGTGCCAGCTCACCAAGACAGGGGGGCTACGAGCAGTACTTC. Protein product: CASSPRQGGYEQYF.

The chain links TRBV18 to TRBJ2-7; 7 bases fit TRBD1. CDR1 is KGHSH, CDR2 LQKENI, per germline. The CDR3 totals 14 residues. The junction had 8 bases not matched to a gene; V was cut back by 4 bases and J by 5 bases. The CDR3 protein is CASSLLDRVHEQYF. CDR3 DNA: TGTGCCAGCTCACTCTTAGACAGGGTCCACGAGCAGTACTTC.